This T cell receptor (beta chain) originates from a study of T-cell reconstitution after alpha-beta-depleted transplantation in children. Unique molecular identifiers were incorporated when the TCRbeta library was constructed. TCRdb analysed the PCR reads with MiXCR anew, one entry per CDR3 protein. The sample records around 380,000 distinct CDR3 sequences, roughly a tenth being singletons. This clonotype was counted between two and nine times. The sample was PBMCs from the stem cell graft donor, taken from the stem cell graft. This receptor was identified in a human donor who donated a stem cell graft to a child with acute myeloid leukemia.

CDR3 in DNA: TGTGCCAGCCTCAAGACTAGCGGGAAGACAGATACGCAGTATTTT. Translated: CASLKTSGKTDTQYF. The chain uses TRBV5-5 and TRBJ2-3; 11 bases map to TRBD2. The trim removed 7 bases at V and 3 bases at J, leaving 7 bases unmatched. CDR3 length: 15 amino acids. From germline, CDR1 is SGHKS and CDR2 YYEKEE (reference sequence).